The 17 T cell receptor beta chains below were found in one sample sequenced in a study of blood T cell repertoires in COVID-19. The method was immunoSEQ multiplex PCR; TCRdb's version includes in-frame clones alone and lacks a portion of them. The table records approximately 220,000 clones, about 86% of them present only once. Sequencing input: PBMCs or T cells enriched from blood (not recorded which). The receptor source for this set is a woman between 35 and 50 years old with acute COVID-19.

This clone was counted a few times. J is TRBJ2-1 and V is TRBV4-1, with TRBD2 as a possible D gene (5 bases). Germline V gene sequence: CDR1 MGHRA, CDR2 YSYEKL. This CDR3 has 14 residues. Deletions cut 1 base from V and 3 bases from J, with 7 bases between. As DNA, the CDR3 is TGCGCCAGCAGCCAAGGGACTGTCTACAATGAGCAGTTCTTC. This sequence encodes CASSQGTVYNEQFF.

This chain uses TRBV5-1 with TRBJ1-3, with a tentative D call TRBD1 (6 bases). This CDR3 comprises 12 residues. CDR1 and CDR2 (germline): SGHRS, YFSETQ. CDR3 sequence (DNA): TGCGCAGCAACCGGGACAGGAAACACCATATATTTT. It codes for CAATGTGNTIYF.

This clone was detected once. The J gene is TRBJ2-7, the V gene TRBV28; 7 bases are shared with TRBD2. From germline, CDR1 is MDHEN and CDR2 SYDVKM. Trimming removed 3 bases from V and 5 bases from J; junction bases left unmatched: 4. The CDR3 has 13 residues. Here the CDR3 reads CASSLTSYHEQYF. In DNA form, the CDR3 reads TGTGCCAGCAGTTTGACTAGCTACCACGAGCAGTACTTC. The entire variable domain, with the rest obtained from reference TRBV28 and TRBJ2-7, is as follows: DVKVTQSSRYLVKRTGEKVFLECVQDMDHENMFWYRQDPGLGLRLIYFSYDVKMKEKGDIPEGYSVSREKKERFSLILESASTNQTSMYLCASSLTSYHEQYFGPGTRLTVT.

Concerning this clone itself: Within the sample, other DNA sequences also encode this same CDR3. The rearrangement uses TRBV27 and TRBJ1-1; D is unresolved. The V end lost 6 bases, the J end lost 1 base, and 9 bases lay between the germline ends. Looked up from germline, CDR1 is MNHEY and CDR2 is SMNVEV (reference sequence). CDR3 size: 13 residues. The CDR3 here is CASSLTGNTEAFF. For the CDR3, the DNA is TGTGCCAGCAGCCTGACGGGGAACACTGAAGCTTTCTTT.

This clone was seen just once. The chain is built from TRBV5-6 and TRBJ2-7, with D possibly TRBD2 on 5 matching bases. With 4 bases removed from V and 7 bases from J, the gap between germline ends came to 15 bases. Germline V gives CDR1 SGHDT, CDR2 YYEEEE. The CDR3 covers 13 residues. The CDR3 here is CASSVGHSGEQYF. As DNA, the CDR3 is TGTGCCAGCAGCGTGGGCCACTCGGGAGAGCAGTACTTC.

The CDR3 protein is CASSSDSHNSPLHF. As DNA, the CDR3 is TGTGCCAGCAGCTCGGACAGCCATAATTCACCCCTCCACTTT. The chain links TRBV7-9 to TRBJ1-6, with D possibly matching TRBD1 (6 bases). Germline V gene lookup returns CDR1 SEHNR and CDR2 FQNEAQ (reference sequence). Trimming pared 4 bases from V and 5 bases from J, leaving 9 bases between. There are 14 residues in the CDR3.

The CDR3, as DNA: TGCGCCAGCAGCTTGTCGGTAAGCTTGTCCTACGAGCAGTACTTC. Protein sequence: CASSLSVSLSYEQYF. This chain joins TRBV5-1 and TRBJ2-7; D call uncertain. V lost 1 base and J lost 1, with 12 bases in between. The CDR3 spans 15 residues. CDR1 is SGHRS and CDR2 is YFSETQ in the germline V gene.

V and J are TRBV28 and TRBJ2-1, with D perhaps TRBD1 (6 bases). This CDR3 contains 15 residues. Trimming cost V 5 bases and J 2 bases, with 13 bases left between them. Germline CDR1 MDHEN, CDR2 SYDVKM. CDR3 bases: TGTGCCAGCAGTCTCGGACAGAGAACCTACAATGAGCAGTTCTTC. Protein sequence: CASSLGQRTYNEQFF.

This clone showed up just once. V usage is TRBV5-1 and J usage is TRBJ1-2, with D possibly TRBD1 on 6 matching bases. This CDR3 spans 12 amino acids. The germline gives CDR1 SGHRS, CDR2 YFSETQ. Trimming shortened V by 3 bases and J by 6 bases, and 9 bases separated the two germline ends. Written as DNA, the CDR3 is TGCGCCAGCAGCTCGGCAGGGGATGGCTACACCTTC. Amino acid sequence: CASSSAGDGYTF.

This clone has a handful of counts. This chain joins TRBV9 and TRBJ2-2, with TRBD1 matching over 9 bases. The length of the CDR3 is 15 residues. V lost 3 bases, J lost 5 bases, and 5 bases stayed unmatched. CDR1 is SGDLS and CDR2 is YYNGEE in the germline V gene. The CDR3 protein is CASSGGQGRTGELFF. CDR3 bases: TGTGCCAGCAGCGGGGGACAGGGTAGGACCGGGGAGCTGTTTTTT.

Only a few counts were recorded for this clone. The V call is TRBV7-9, the J call TRBJ2-7, with D perhaps matching TRBD1 (5 bases). Germline V lookup: CDR1 SEHNR, CDR2 FQNEAQ (reference sequence). Between the trimmed V and J ends, which lost 2 bases and 7 bases, there was a span of 6 bases. This CDR3 comprises 11 residues. CDR3: CASSLKGEQYF. The CDR3 region has the DNA TGTGCCAGCAGCTTAAAGGGGGAGCAGTACTTC.

This chain uses TRBV6-5 with TRBJ1-2, with TRBD1 matching over 8 bases. This CDR3 is built from 14 residues. Germline loops: CDR1 MNHEY, CDR2 SVGAGI. The V gene end was trimmed by 6 bases and the J gene end by 8 bases; junction bases not matched to a gene: 11. CDR3 DNA sequence: TGTGCCAGCAGAGCCCCCCTGGGACAGGAGGGCTACACCTTC. Translating gives CASRAPLGQEGYTF.

A note on this clone: Other DNA sequences in the sample encode the same CDR3. The J gene is TRBJ1-1, the V gene TRBV27; no clear D gene. Trimming pared 2 bases from V and 2 bases from J, leaving 9 bases between. The CDR3 contains 14 residues. Germline V lookup: CDR1 MNHEY, CDR2 SMNVEV (reference sequence). The CDR3: CASSLRGSNTEAFF. DNA for the CDR3: TGTGCCAGCAGTTTACGCGGCAGCAACACTGAAGCTTTCTTT.

The chain uses TRBV7-6 and TRBJ2-3, with 9 bases that match TRBD2. V lost 1 base, J lost 8 bases, and 10 bases stayed unmatched. The CDR3 is made up of 16 amino acids. Germline V gene sequence: CDR1 SGHVS, CDR2 FNYEAQ. CDR3 in DNA: TGTGCCAGCAGCTTAGACGGGACTAGCCGAGGGGGTACGCAGTATTTT. This encodes CASSLDGTSRGGTQYF. The whole variable domain, remainder taken from reference TRBV7-6 and TRBJ2-3, is GAGVSQSPRYKVTKRGQDVALRCDPISGHVSLYWYRQALGQGPEFLTYFNYEAQQDKSGLPNDRFSAERPEGSISTLTIQRTEQRDSAMYRCASSLDGTSRGGTQYFGPGTRLTVL.

This chain uses TRBV7-2 with TRBJ1-1, with TRBD1 matching over 7 bases. Germline V lookup: CDR1 SGHTA, CDR2 FQGNSA. The CDR3 length is 15 residues. Trimming at V came to 5 bases and at J to 1 base, leaving 7 bases not matched to a gene. CDR3 sequence (DNA): TGTGCCAGCAGCCGTGCCGGGACAGCGAACACTGAAGCTTTCTTT. This codes for CASSRAGTANTEAFF.

The rearrangement uses TRBV18 and TRBJ2-3; tentative D call: TRBD1 (6 bases). The germline V gene has CDR1 KGHSH and CDR2 LQKENI. The germline V and J ends were trimmed by 3 bases and 5 bases, with 12 bases remaining between them. The CDR3 has 14 amino acids. CDR3 DNA sequence: TGTGCCAGCTCACCGGTGGGGGCGGGAGATACGCAGTATTTT. This encodes CASSPVGAGDTQYF.

The chain carries TRBV30 and TRBJ1-6, with 7 bases fitting TRBD1. Unmatched junction bases numbered 3, after V lost 4 bases and J lost 6 bases. Per the germline V gene, CDR1 is GTSNPN and CDR2 is SVGIG (reference sequence). This CDR3 is built from 13 residues. CDR3 sequence: CAWTGQINSPLHF. Here the CDR3 DNA reads TGTGCCTGGACGGGACAGATTAATTCACCCCTCCACTTT.